This T cell receptor (beta chain) was recovered during a study of T cell clones after liver transplantation. In regard to this clone: Antigen: not known.

This CDR3 spans 14 amino acids. V was cut by 2 bases and J by 0 bases, with 5 bases left in between. In germline, CDR1 is SNHLY, CDR2 FYNNEI. Findings of the study overall: Conclusions were preliminary, with small, heterogeneous patient groups.

TCRdb keeps only in-frame clones here, not all; method: immunoSEQ multiplex PCR. The sample has tens of thousands of clones, roughly 92% seen once. This clonotype originated in a human patient who received a liver transplant. Some T cells may trace back to the graft donor. The chain is built from TRBV2 and TRBJ1-5; D is unresolved. Sequenced here: CD4+ T cells from blood, sampled less than 27 months after liver transplant. CDR3 region: CASSEWGSNQPQHF. The CDR3 DNA is TGTGCCAGCAGTGAATGGGGTAGCAATCAGCCCCAGCATTTT.